The 30 T cell receptor beta chains reported below all come from one sample, sequenced in a study of Ad26.COV2.S vaccination and SARS-CoV-2 variants. As for treatment: some 20 received Ad26.COV2.S at low or high dose, single or two shots; 5 received placebo; per-sample allocation not given. Sampling was performed 63 days after the first vaccine or placebo injection. TCRdb's table, derived via immunoSEQ multiplex PCR, lists solely in-frame clones and lacks some. The sample includes roughly 420,000 clones, roughly 89% of them seen just once. Here the sequenced sample was peripheral blood, taken in a trial of Ad26.COV2.S vaccine versus placebo. All receptors derive from a person between 18 and 65 years old who received the Ad26.COV2.S COVID-19 vaccine or a placebo.

V gene TRBV13 combines with J gene TRBJ2-7; D may be TRBD1 (5 bases). CDR1 PRHDT and CDR2 FYEKMQ come from the germline V gene (reference sequence). The V gene lost 3 bases and the J gene lost 5 bases, with 11 bases spanning the gap. This CDR3 region has 13 residues. The DNA for the CDR3 is TGTGCCAGCAGCTTCGAGCTAGGGGACGAGCAGTACTTC. Its translation is CASSFELGDEQYF.

V and J are TRBV27 and TRBJ2-1; 7 positions match TRBD1. J was trimmed by 0 bases and V by 3 bases; bases with no gene match: 8. Germline assignment: CDR1 MNHEY and CDR2 SMNVEV (reference sequence). CDR3 length: 17 amino acids. CDR3 nucleotides: TGTGCCAGCAGTTTGGAACAGGGGTTTTCCTCCTACAATGAGCAGTTCTTC. It yields the protein CASSLEQGFSSYNEQFF.

The rearrangement joins TRBV3-1 (or the pseudogene TRBV3-2) to TRBJ2-5; no reliable D call. The CDR3 contains 12 residues. V lost 2 bases and J lost 5, with 6 bases in between. CDR1 is LGHDT and CDR2 is YNNKEL in the germline V gene (reference sequence). The CDR3: CASSQWAETQYF. The DNA of the CDR3 is TGTGCCAGCAGCCAATGGGCCGAGACCCAGTACTTC.

This clone came up once. The rearrangement uses TRBV12-3 or TRBV12-4 and TRBJ1-6; D is undetermined. The V end was cut by 3 bases, the J end by 8 bases, with 5 bases between. CDR3 size: 12 residues. In DNA, the CDR3 is TGTGCCAGCAGTTTTAGGGATTCACCCCTCCACTTT. As protein: CASSFRDSPLHF.

The CDR3 loop reads CASSVATTHTDTQYF. Written as DNA, the CDR3 is TGTGCCAGCAGCGTAGCGACTACCCACACAGATACGCAGTATTTT. This rearrangement joins TRBV9 to TRBJ2-3; tentative D call: TRBD2 (5 bases). Germline V gene sequence: CDR1 SGDLS, CDR2 YYNGEE. This CDR3 has 15 amino acids. Trimming took off 0 bases at V and 2 bases at J, with 10 bases between the two ends.

The chain is built from TRBV29-1 and TRBJ1-3, with D hard to call. Germline V gene sequence: CDR1 SQVTM, CDR2 ANQGSEA. The V and J ends lost 6 bases and 1 base respectively, with 7 bases between them. The CDR3 is made up of 12 amino acids. The CDR3 nucleotides are TGCAGCGTCACCAAATCTGGAAACACCATATATTTT. Translation: CSVTKSGNTIYF.

The chain uses TRBV6-5 and TRBJ2-1, with D tentatively TRBD1 (5 bases). V was cut by 6 bases and J by 5 bases, with 14 bases left in between. CDR1 MNHEY and CDR2 SVGAGI come from the germline V gene. The CDR3 is made up of 14 amino acids. The CDR3 DNA reads as TGTGCCAGCAGCTACCCAGGGCGGAACAATGAGCAGTTCTTC. This sequence encodes CASSYPGRNNEQFF.

The chain uses TRBV11-2 and TRBJ2-3, with D maybe TRBD2 (6 bases). This CDR3 is 14 amino acids long. Trimming cost V 0 bases and J 4 bases, with 8 bases left between them. Germline CDR1 is SGHAT and CDR2 is FQNNGV. The CDR3 here is CASSLDQRADTQYF. CDR3 sequence (DNA): TGTGCCAGCAGCTTAGATCAGCGGGCAGATACGCAGTATTTT. Combining the CDR3 with reference TRBV11-2 and TRBJ2-3 gives the whole variable domain EAGVAQSPRYKIIEKRQSVAFWCNPISGHATLYWYQQILGQGPKLLIQFQNNGVVDDSQLPKDRFSAERLKGVDSTLKIQPAKLEDSAVYLCASSLDQRADTQYFGPGTRLTVL.

The rearrangement uses TRBV19 and TRBJ2-5; the D gene could be TRBD1 or TRBD2 (5 bases each). There are 14 residues in the CDR3. Germline V gives CDR1 LNHDA, CDR2 SQIVND (reference sequence). V lost 6 bases, J lost 2 bases, and 13 bases lay in between. The CDR3 sequence is CASSPGTDQETQYF. For the CDR3, the DNA is TGTGCCAGTAGCCCCGGGACGGATCAAGAGACCCAGTACTTC.

Comment on this clone: Other DNA sequences in this specimen translate into the identical CDR3. V usage is TRBV18 and J usage is TRBJ1-3, with D uncertain. V lost 0 bases and J 0 bases, leaving 6 bases between the germline ends. Per the germline V gene, CDR1 is KGHSH and CDR2 is LQKENI. The CDR3 consists of 15 residues. CDR3 amino acids: CASSPPSSSGNTIYF. The CDR3 DNA is TGTGCCAGCTCACCACCGAGCAGCTCTGGAAACACCATATATTTT.

This chain links TRBV4-1 with TRBJ1-1; weak D call: TRBD1 (5 bases). The CDR3 covers 16 residues. CDR1 and CDR2 from the germline V gene are MGHRA and YSYEKL. The V end was cut by 1 base, the J end by 0 bases, with 12 bases between. CDR3 amino acids: CASSQGGNFMNTEAFF. CDR3 nucleotide sequence: TGCGCCAGCAGCCAAGGGGGGAACTTTATGAACACTGAAGCTTTCTTT.

The CDR3, as DNA: TGTGCCAGTAGCTCCCGAGCCTATGGCTACACCTTC. Its protein product is CASSSRAYGYTF. The chain joins TRBV19 to TRBJ1-2; D ambiguous. The CDR3 spans 12 residues. Germline V CDR1 and CDR2: LNHDA, SQIVND (reference sequence). Trimming removed 6 bases from V and 4 bases from J, with 9 bases in between.

This sequence joins TRBV5-5 and TRBJ1-2, with D hard to call. V was clipped by 3 bases and J by 7 bases, with 16 bases between them. This CDR3 comprises 14 residues. Germline-derived CDR1 and CDR2 are SGHKS and YYEKEE (reference sequence). This CDR3 reads CASSSLIRISGYTF. The DNA for the CDR3 is TGTGCCAGCAGCTCGCTGATTCGGATTTCTGGCTACACCTTC.

The rearrangement joins TRBV5-5 to TRBJ1-5; D is unresolved. Trimming stripped 0 bases from V and 0 bases from J, with 10 bases between. The CDR3 is 16 amino acids. Germline values: CDR1 SGHKS, CDR2 YYEKEE (reference sequence). As DNA, the CDR3 is TGTGCCAGCAGCTTGGTTGGCAGGCCTAGCAATCAGCCCCAGCATTTT. This gives the protein CASSLVGRPSNQPQHF.

This clone was detected once. The V and J genes are TRBV7-2 and TRBJ2-2; D may be TRBD2 (5 bases). CDR1 and CDR2 from the germline V gene are SGHTA and FQGNSA. The V and J ends lost 6 bases and 6 bases respectively, with 8 bases between them. The CDR3 consists of 12 residues. In nucleotides, the CDR3 is TGTGCCAGCAGGGGGAGACCCGGGGAGCTGTTTTTT. Translating gives CASRGRPGELFF. Filled out from reference TRBV7-2 and TRBJ2-2, the complete variable domain reads GAGVSQSPSNKVTEKGKDVELRCDPISGHTALYWYRQSLGQGLEFLIYFQGNSAPDKSGLPSDRFSAERTGGSVSTLTIQRTQQEDSAVYLCASRGRPGELFFGEGSRLTVL.

V is TRBV27 and J is TRBJ2-5, with 8 bases that match TRBD1. CDR1 and CDR2 from the germline V gene are MNHEY and SMNVEV (reference sequence). After removal of 5 bases from V and 5 bases from J, the junction contained 13 bases not matched to a gene. This CDR3 has 16 residues. CDR3 sequence reads: CASSPQDRAYWETQYF. The CDR3 coding sequence is TGTGCCAGCAGTCCCCAGGACAGGGCCTATTGGGAGACCCAGTACTTC.

This clone was seen only a few times. V usage is TRBV19 and J usage is TRBJ1-1; D ambiguous. The CDR3 has 9 residues. Germline lookup yields CDR1 LNHDA and CDR2 SQIVND (reference sequence). The V end was cut by 8 bases, the J end by 7 bases, with 5 bases between. This chain's CDR3 is CASDFEAFF. Here the CDR3 DNA reads TGTGCCAGTGACTTTGAAGCTTTCTTT.

V is TRBV9 and J is TRBJ1-6; D not resolved. CDR3 size: 16 residues. The V end was cut by 0 bases, the J end by 8 bases, with 15 bases between. Looked up from germline, CDR1 is SGDLS and CDR2 is YYNGEE. The CDR3 sequence: CASSVALPSRDSPLHF. The CDR3 bases are TGTGCCAGCAGCGTAGCGCTCCCCTCCCGAGATTCACCCCTCCACTTT.

The J gene is TRBJ1-2, the V gene TRBV20-1; the D gene is possibly TRBD1 (6 bases). This CDR3 spans 11 amino acids. Germline V lookup: CDR1 DFQATT, CDR2 SNEGSKA (reference sequence). Trimming shortened V by 5 bases and J by 8 bases, and 12 bases separated the two germline ends. The CDR3 sequence: CSAGGGVGYTF. CDR3 coding DNA: TGCAGTGCTGGGGGCGGGGTCGGCTACACCTTC.

The rearrangement uses TRBV5-5 and TRBJ2-7; D ambiguous. The CDR3 extends over 13 amino acids. V gave up 3 bases and J gave up 7 bases, with 14 bases separating them. CDR1 is SGHKS and CDR2 is YYEKEE in the germline V gene (reference sequence). The CDR3 DNA reads as TGTGCCAGCAGCTCCGGCCTGATTGAGGAGCAGTACTTC. As protein: CASSSGLIEEQYF.

V and J are TRBV7-6 and TRBJ2-2; 14 nucleotides line up with TRBD2. Germline assignment: CDR1 SGHVS and CDR2 FNYEAQ. J lost 3 bases, V lost 5 bases, and 8 bases had no gene match. There are 18 residues in the CDR3. Here the CDR3 reads CASSMTTSGREYTGELFF. In DNA form, the CDR3 reads TGTGCCAGCAGCATGACGACTAGCGGGAGGGAGTACACCGGGGAGCTGTTTTTT.

This sequence joins TRBV19 and TRBJ2-1; no clear D gene. This CDR3 is built from 14 residues. Trimming left V 10 bases short and J 3 bases short, with 16 bases between. Germline CDR1 and CDR2: LNHDA and SQIVND (reference sequence). The CDR3 DNA follows: TGTGCCACCTCCTCCTGGGGTTTCTACAATGAGCAGTTCTTC. It is translated as CATSSWGFYNEQFF.

J is TRBJ1-4 and V is TRBV18; D gene unclear. The germline V gene has CDR1 KGHSH and CDR2 LQKENI. CDR3 length: 16 residues. V lost 4 bases to trimming and J lost 3 bases, with 15 bases between them. CDR3 DNA: TGTGCCAGCTCACTCAACTCCGGAGGGTCTAATGAAAAACTGTTTTTT. The encoded protein is CASSLNSGGSNEKLFF.

This clone was seen only once. The genes are TRBV6-6 and TRBJ1-5; the D gene is possibly TRBD1 (6 bases). The CDR3 spans 16 residues. Germline-derived CDR1 and CDR2 are MNHNY and SVGAGI (reference sequence). Trimming took off 6 bases at V and 3 bases at J, with 18 bases between the two ends. CDR3 loop: CASSQHTGFDNQPQHF. For the CDR3, the DNA is TGTGCCAGCAGCCAACATACAGGGTTCGACAATCAGCCCCAGCATTTT.

The chain employs TRBV24-1 and TRBJ1-5; 9 bases align to TRBD1. The CDR3 is 16 residues long. J lost 1 base, V lost 4 bases, and 4 bases had no gene match. Germline values: CDR1 KGHDR, CDR2 SFDVKD. The CDR3 DNA reads TGTGCCACCAGTGAGGGGACAGGGACCAGCAATCAGCCCCAGCATTTT. The encoded protein is CATSEGTGTSNQPQHF.

The CDR3 sequence is CASSSSGHSGSPLHF. The CDR3, as DNA: TGTGCCAGCAGCTCCTCCGGACACTCCGGATCACCCCTCCACTTT. This chain uses TRBV9 with TRBJ1-6, with a weak D call TRBD1 (5 bases). The CDR3 covers 15 residues. Trimming removed 4 bases from V and 10 bases from J, with 18 bases in between. Germline V CDR1 and CDR2: SGDLS, YYNGEE. The full variable domain, completed using reference TRBV9 and TRBJ1-6, is DSGVTQTPKHLITATGQRVTLRCSPRSGDLSVYWYQQSLDQGLQFLIQYYNGEERAKGNILERFSAQQFPDLHSELNLSSLELGDSALYFCASSSSGHSGSPLHFGNGTRLTVT.

This rearrangement joins TRBV7-3 to TRBJ1-1; no firm D call. V gave up 2 bases and J gave up 7 bases, with 11 bases separating them. In germline, CDR1 is SGHTA, CDR2 FQGTGA. The CDR3 is made up of 13 amino acids. The CDR3 DNA follows: TGTGCCAGCAGCTTAGGAACCCGGGGTGAAGCTTTCTTT. Its translation is CASSLGTRGEAFF.

This chain uses TRBV3-1 (or the pseudogene TRBV3-2) with TRBJ2-7; D remains ambiguous. The CDR3 extends over 11 amino acids. V lost 1 base and J 7 bases, leaving 5 bases between the germline ends. The germline CDR1 and CDR2 sequences are LGHDT and YNNKEL (reference sequence). The CDR3 sequence is CASSQVGEQYF. Here the CDR3 DNA reads TGTGCCAGCAGCCAAGTGGGTGAGCAGTACTTC.

The J gene is TRBJ1-3, the V gene TRBV5-1; D ambiguous. Germline V CDR1 and CDR2: SGHRS, YFSETQ. There are 16 residues in the CDR3. Trimming shortened V by 4 bases and J by 0 bases, and 14 bases separated the two germline ends. The CDR3 coding sequence is TGCGCCAGCAGCCCGAGACTCCAGAGCTCTGGAAACACCATATATTTT. The encoded protein is CASSPRLQSSGNTIYF.

The CDR3 bases are TGTGCCAGCGACCGGGACAGGGAGAGCGAGCAGTACGTC. Its protein product is CASDRDRESEQYV. The chain uses TRBV2 and TRBJ2-7; 9 positions agree with TRBD1. The V gene end was trimmed by 8 bases and the J gene end by 6 bases; junction bases not matched to a gene: 8. Germline CDR1 SNHLY, CDR2 FYNNEI. The CDR3 is 13 residues long.